This TCR beta chain was observed in a study of coeliac disease (dated by TCRdb to between 2021 and 2024). Concerning the study at large: Each coeliac patient fell into one of three classes: newly diagnosed active disease, refractory coeliac disease type I, or disease kept under control by a gluten-free diet. Because high-resolution HLA typing was not available, biased TRBV7-2 usage was queried as a proof of principle. Small intestinal lymphocyte fractions from coeliac and non-coeliac patients were analysed in the study using next-generation sequencing of rearranged TRB and TRG CDR3 regions. The aim was to characterise TR repertoires of small intestinal T cells in active, refractory type I and gluten-free-diet-treated coeliac disease. The full study included 30 patients: some 22 with serologically confirmed coeliac disease and 8 controls with non-small intestinal disorders. Samples from around 27 subjects were successfully TRB sequenced, and these included roughly 23 paired samples of bulk unsorted intraepithelial and lamina propria cells.

Library method: the immunoSEQ multiplex PCR assay. The TR loci underwent multiplexed PCR amplification, with J gene segments targeted by reverse primers and V gene segments targeted by forward primers. The Illumina HiSeq System was used to sequence the amplified CDR3 regions. In the paper's pipeline: A nearest-neighbour algorithm merged closely related reads to remove PCR and sequencing errors and collapse data into unique sequences. Repertoires were summarised in terms of clonality and T cell density, with T cell density defined as TR molecules per amount of genomic DNA input. CDR3 amino acid sequences present in at least 80% of unsorted samples were defined as public TRs and were then tested for differential abundance between coeliac and control samples. Differences in clonality and density between disease groups were tested by Kruskal-Wallis tests, followed by Dunn post-tests. TCRdb retrieved this table from immuneACCESS and kept in-frame rearrangements only. Not all clones are present; in checked studies, unresolved V genes account for under half, and no reason is known for the remainder. V, J and clone size reflect that table, while D and trimming were determined from the DNA. Across this sample there are more than 2,000 clones, with under 75% seen only once. The top ten constitute around 24% of the sample.

V loses 6 bases of germline sequence and J loses 10 bases, and the interval between the two ends is 9 bases. Spanning cysteine to phenylalanine, the CDR3 consists of 10 amino acids. Only the CDR3 part of the read is kept: 30 bases, read in frame from the first base. CDR1 is given as DFQATT and CDR2 as SNEGSKA, both from the germline V gene (reference sequence). This clone has a handful of counts. Its antigen is still unknown. Within one base of it there is no much larger clone, and no base qualities were kept. Overall results and qualifications from the work: Lower clonality than in controls was observed in the TRB and TRG repertoires of active coeliac intraepithelial and lamina propria samples, suggesting that diverse T cells were recruited. TRB repertoires were mostly private, with most amino acid sequences found in only one sample, and V-gene usage showed no significant difference between disease groups. Separating intraepithelial cells from lamina propria cells did not give high-purity fractions, so cross-contamination between the two compartments may have occurred. The approach was considered by the authors to be unsuitable for unbiased detection of gliadin-specific T cells, as gliadin-specific T cells are scarce and rarely shared between patients.

Cells were frozen in liquid nitrogen in DMSO/FBS as aliquots of 500,000 to 550,000 cells, with a single aliquot from each fraction going to sequencing. All 30 or so patients in the study underwent endoscopy and small intestinal biopsy. Intraepithelial cells were released from biopsies by stirring for one hour at 37 degrees C in RPMI containing EGTA, MgCl2 and 1% FBS. The Qiagen DNeasy blood extraction kit was used to extract genomic DNA from the frozen unsorted cell fractions. The rearrangement joined TRBV20-1 to TRBJ1-4, with no D gene named confidently. The TCR sequence derives from a woman between 65 and 79 years old with celiac disease on a gluten-free diet. Sequencing was carried out using intraepithelial lymphocytes from the gut. The cell subset or site label of this sample denotes: intraepithelial cell (IEC) fraction of small intestinal biopsy. At the DNA level, the sequence is TGCAGTGCGACCCGAGGAAAACTGTTTTTT. This yields the protein CSATRGKLFF.